These 19 T cell receptor beta chains came from one sample sequenced in a study of blood T cell repertoires in COVID-19. The table came from immunoSEQ multiplex PCR; TCRdb's copy has only in-frame clones and leaves some out. The sample holds approximately 100,000 clones; around 84% are singletons and the top ten take roughly 17%. Source material: peripheral blood. All receptors derive from a woman aged 60-75 years with acute or convalescent COVID-19.

The CDR3 DNA reads TGTGCCAGCAGCCTAAAAACAGGGGGACACTATGGCTACACCTTC. Protein product: CASSLKTGGHYGYTF. V is TRBV7-2 and J is TRBJ1-2; the match to TRBD1 covers 8 bases. CDR3 size: 15 residues. J was trimmed by 3 bases and V by 5 bases; bases with no gene match: 8. Germline V gene sequence: CDR1 SGHTA, CDR2 FQGNSA.

The chain uses TRBV5-4 and TRBJ2-1, with D perhaps matching TRBD2 (5 bases). Trimming shortened V by 4 bases and J by 0 bases, and 14 bases separated the two germline ends. CDR1 and CDR2 (germline): SGHNT, YYREEE (reference sequence). There are 16 residues in the CDR3. CDR3 sequence reads: CASSGRLPSSYNEQFF. The DNA of the CDR3 is TGTGCCAGCAGCGGGAGACTCCCGAGCTCCTACAATGAGCAGTTCTTC.

V usage is TRBV30 and J usage is TRBJ1-5; D gene uncertain. Trimming removed 1 base at V and 2 bases at J, with 15 bases between. The CDR3 runs to 16 residues. Germline CDR1 reads GTSNPN; CDR2 reads SVGIG (reference sequence). This CDR3 is CAWSAPGMLGNQPQHF. CDR3 sequence (DNA): TGTGCCTGGAGTGCCCCCGGGATGTTGGGCAATCAGCCCCAGCATTTT. The entire variable domain, with the rest obtained from reference TRBV30 and TRBJ1-5, is as follows: SQTIHQWPATLVQPVGSPLSLECTVEGTSNPNLYWYRQAAGRGLQLLFYSVGIGQISSEVPQNLSASRPQDRQFILSSKKLLLSDSGFYLCAWSAPGMLGNQPQHFGDGTRLSIL.

The chain is built from TRBV9 and TRBJ1-6, with D perhaps matching TRBD1 (6 bases). Trimming took 3 bases from V and 7 from J, leaving 11 bases between them. CDR3 size: 14 residues. Germline CDR1 and CDR2: SGDLS and YYNGEE. In DNA form, the CDR3 reads TGTGCCAGCAGCGCCCGACAGGCCAATTCACCCCTCCACTTT. Its translation is CASSARQANSPLHF.

CDR3 DNA sequence: TGCGCCAGCAGCCTATCTGATCCCACTGAGACCCAGTACTTC. Its translation is CASSLSDPTETQYF. The chain links TRBV5-1 to TRBJ2-5; D gene unclear. The ends were cut back, 4 bases at V and 5 bases at J, with 15 bases in the middle. The germline gives CDR1 SGHRS, CDR2 YFSETQ. The CDR3 spans 14 residues.

The rearrangement links TRBV29-1 to TRBJ2-7; 7 nucleotides agree with TRBD1. The V segment lost 7 bases and the J segment 5 bases; nucleotides outside the gene matches: 5. The CDR3 is made up of 11 amino acids. Germline V gene data show CDR1 as SQVTM and CDR2 as ANQGSEA. The CDR3 here is CSANQGDEQYF. The CDR3 region has the DNA TGCAGCGCGAACCAGGGGGACGAGCAGTACTTC.

This clone was observed a handful of times. The junction shows a germline mismatch at one end, possibly a read error. The chain couples TRBV4-3 to TRBJ2-7, with 9 positions matching TRBD1. This CDR3 has 16 residues. Per germline, CDR1 LGHNA and CDR2 YSLEER. CDR3 protein: CASSQDPALDRGILDF. The DNA for the CDR3 is TGCGCCAGCAGCCAAGACCCGGCCCTGGACAGGGGCATTTTGGACTTC.

J is TRBJ1-5 and V is TRBV3-1 (or the pseudogene TRBV3-2); no firm D call. V shed 1 base and J shed 0 bases, with 7 bases lying between them. CDR3 length: 15 amino acids. Germline CDR1 and CDR2: LGHDT and YNNKEL (reference sequence). The CDR3 is CASSQGTDSNQPQHF. The CDR3 DNA reads TGTGCCAGCAGCCAAGGTACTGATAGCAATCAGCCCCAGCATTTT.

The J gene is TRBJ2-5, the V gene TRBV6-5; weak D call: TRBD1 (6 bases). V lost 7 bases, J lost 13 bases, and 13 bases lay in between. The germline gives CDR1 MNHEY, CDR2 SVGAGI. The CDR3 runs to 10 residues. CDR3 sequence: CASNPRDTYF. The DNA for the CDR3 is TGTGCCAGCAACCCACGGGACACGTACTTC.

V gene TRBV5-4 combines with J gene TRBJ2-5, with a possible D match to TRBD2 (5 bases). V lost 0 bases, J lost 4 bases, and 10 bases lay in between. CDR1 is SGHNT, CDR2 YYREEE, per germline (reference sequence). CDR3 length: 14 residues. The CDR3 reads CASSLELAAETQYF. The CDR3 DNA follows: TGTGCCAGCAGCTTGGAGCTAGCAGCAGAGACCCAGTACTTC.

Here the CDR3 DNA reads TGTGCCAGCAGCCAGGGGACAGGGGACCAATATGGCTACACCTTC. It codes for CASSQGTGDQYGYTF. The chain is built from TRBV4-2 and TRBJ1-2; 10 nucleotides match TRBD1. This CDR3 spans 15 amino acids. Looked up from germline, CDR1 is LGHNA and CDR2 is YNFKEQ. The junction had 6 bases not matched to a gene; V was cut back by 3 bases and J by 5 bases.

The chain carries TRBV13 and TRBJ1-1; D not certain. The germline CDR1 and CDR2 sequences are PRHDT and FYEKMQ (reference sequence). The germline V and J ends were trimmed by 5 bases and 4 bases, with 14 bases remaining between them. The CDR3 contains 14 residues. The CDR3 loop reads CASSRNTVGTEAFF. The CDR3 nucleotides are TGTGCCAGCAGCCGGAACACAGTCGGCACTGAAGCTTTCTTT.

The chain has TRBV28 and TRBJ1-2; 9 bases line up with TRBD1. J gave up 7 bases and V 6 bases, and 6 bases lay outside the gene matches. There are 13 residues in the CDR3. Germline values: CDR1 MDHEN, CDR2 SYDVKM. CDR3 loop: CASRRTGVGGYTF. In DNA form, the CDR3 reads TGTGCCAGCAGGCGGACAGGGGTAGGTGGCTACACCTTC.

The chain uses TRBV4-2 and TRBJ1-1; TRBD1 aligns across 8 bases. Germline CDR1 is LGHNA and CDR2 is YNFKEQ. Trimming took 4 bases from V and 1 from J; bases not matched to a gene: 5. The CDR3 sequence is 15 residues long. This CDR3 is CASSPDRGANTEAFF. Here the CDR3 DNA reads TGTGCCAGCAGCCCTGACAGGGGCGCGAACACTGAAGCTTTCTTT.

The V call is TRBV6-4, the J call TRBJ1-3; 8 bases are shared with TRBD1. CDR1 and CDR2 from the germline V gene are MRHNA and SNTAGT. V was pared by 2 bases and J by 0 bases, with 12 bases of the junction left unmatched. The CDR3 contains 19 residues. The CDR3 is CASSDNTSGQGFSGNTIYF. The CDR3 DNA follows: TGTGCCAGCAGTGACAACACTTCCGGACAGGGTTTCTCTGGAAACACCATATATTTT.

The J gene is TRBJ1-5, the V gene TRBV2; 7 bases fit TRBD1. CDR1 is SNHLY and CDR2 is FYNNEI in the germline V gene. With 7 bases clipped from V and 2 bases from J, the junction kept 11 bases outside the gene matches. The CDR3 sequence is 16 residues long. CDR3 sequence: CASTLQEGAGNQPQHF. The CDR3, as DNA: TGTGCCAGCACCCTCCAGGAGGGGGCCGGCAATCAGCCCCAGCATTTT.

In this sample, this clone turned up once. V and J are TRBV4-1 and TRBJ1-3; D is ambiguous. This CDR3 is built from 15 residues. Germline V gene data show CDR1 as MGHRA and CDR2 as YSYEKL. Trimming removed 1 base from V and 1 base from J, with 8 bases in between. Written as DNA, the CDR3 is TGCGCCAGCAGCCAAGGCCCGGGATCTGGAAACACCATATATTTT. The encoded protein is CASSQGPGSGNTIYF.

J is TRBJ2-7 and V is TRBV27; 9 bases fit TRBD2. Germline V CDR1 and CDR2: MNHEY, SMNVEV (reference sequence). Losses at the gene ends were 6 bases for V and 3 bases for J; bases not matched to a gene: 3. The CDR3 is made up of 13 amino acids. The CDR3 region is CASRASGDYEQYF. DNA of the CDR3: TGTGCCAGCAGGGCTAGCGGGGACTACGAGCAGTACTTC.

The chain employs TRBV7-6 and TRBJ1-4; D is perhaps TRBD1 (6 bases). Germline V gene sequence: CDR1 SGHVS, CDR2 FNYEAQ. The germline V and J ends were trimmed by 1 base and 8 bases, with 20 bases remaining between them. This CDR3 contains 17 residues. The CDR3 region is CASSLEGGQSGAEKLFF. In DNA form, the CDR3 reads TGTGCCAGCAGCTTAGAGGGAGGGCAATCAGGGGCGGAAAAACTGTTTTTT.